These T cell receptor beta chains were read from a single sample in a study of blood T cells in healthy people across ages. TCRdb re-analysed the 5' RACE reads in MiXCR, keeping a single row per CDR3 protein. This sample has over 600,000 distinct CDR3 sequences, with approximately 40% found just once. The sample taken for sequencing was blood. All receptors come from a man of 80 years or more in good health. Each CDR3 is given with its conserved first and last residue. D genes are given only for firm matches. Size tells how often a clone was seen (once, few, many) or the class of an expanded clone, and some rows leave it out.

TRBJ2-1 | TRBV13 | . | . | CASSVAFYNEQFF | TGTGCCAGCAGTGTAGCGTTCTACAATGAGCAGTTCTTC
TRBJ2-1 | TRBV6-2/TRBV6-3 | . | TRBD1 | CASSSKSTGYNEQFF | TGTGCCAGCAGTTCTAAATCGACAGGGTATAATGAGCAGTTCTTC
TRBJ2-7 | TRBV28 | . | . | CASYPGGRTYEQYF | TGTGCCAGCTACCCCGGGGGCAGAACCTACGAGCAGTACTTC
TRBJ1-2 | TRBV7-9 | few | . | CASSPQQNLYGYTF | TGTGCCAGCAGCCCCCAACAGAACCTCTATGGCTACACCTTC
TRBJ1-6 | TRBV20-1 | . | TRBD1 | CSARTGAHNSPLHF | TGCAGTGCCCGGACAGGGGCCCATAATTCACCCCTCCACTTT
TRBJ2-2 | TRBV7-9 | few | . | CASSFVVSNTGELFF | TGTGCCAGCAGCTTCGTAGTTTCGAACACCGGGGAGCTGTTTTTT
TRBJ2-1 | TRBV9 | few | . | CASSLRGGEQFF | TGTGCCAGCAGCCTAAGAGGGGGGGAGCAGTTCTTC
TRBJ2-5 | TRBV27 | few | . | CASSSRTTLQAQYF | TGTGCCAGCAGTTCAAGGACCACCCTTCAGGCCCAGTACTTC
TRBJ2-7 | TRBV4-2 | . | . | CASSPGRGNTYNEQYF | TGTGCCAGCAGCCCCGGACGGGGGAACACTTACAATGAGCAGTACTTC
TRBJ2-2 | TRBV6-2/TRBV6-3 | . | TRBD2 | CTSSFNSGGLGHTGELFF | TGTACCAGCAGTTTCAATTCCGGGGGACTAGGTCACACCGGGGAGCTGTTTTTT
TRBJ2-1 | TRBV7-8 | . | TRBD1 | CASSQSAGTGLNEQFF | TGTGCCAGCAGCCAGTCGGCCGGGACAGGGCTCAATGAGCAGTTCTTC
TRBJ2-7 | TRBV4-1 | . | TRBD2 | CASSQGTSGTEQYF | TGCGCCAGCAGCCAAGGGACTAGCGGGACCGAGCAGTACTTC
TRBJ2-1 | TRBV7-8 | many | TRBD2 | CASSLRASGDAPYNEQFF | TGTGCCAGCAGCTTACGGGCTAGCGGAGACGCCCCCTACAATGAGCAGTTCTTC
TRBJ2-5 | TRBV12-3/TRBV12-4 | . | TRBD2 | CASSNPGLAGFQETQYF | TGTGCCAGCAGTAACCCGGGACTAGCGGGGTTCCAAGAGACCCAGTACTTC
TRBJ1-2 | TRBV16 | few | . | CASSQSLDYGYTF | TGTGCCAGCAGCCAATCTCTGGACTATGGCTACACCTTC
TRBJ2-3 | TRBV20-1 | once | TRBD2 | CSAKLAATDTQYF | TGCAGTGCGAAACTAGCGGCCACAGATACGCAGTATTTT
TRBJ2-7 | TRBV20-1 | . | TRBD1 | CSAETPGQGLSYEQYF | TGCAGTGCTGAAACCCCGGGACAGGGGTTGTCCTACGAGCAGTACTTC
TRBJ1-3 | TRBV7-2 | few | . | CASSSPARAGGNTIYF | TGTGCCAGCAGCTCCCCTGCCCGAGCGGGGGGAAACACCATATATTTT
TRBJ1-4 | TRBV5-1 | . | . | CASSYTGFGNEKLFF | TGCGCCAGCAGTTATACAGGGTTCGGCAATGAAAAACTGTTTTTT
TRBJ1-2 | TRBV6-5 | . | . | CASSTPKQGGYGYTF | TGTGCCAGCAGTACCCCAAAACAGGGAGGGTACGGCTACACCTTC
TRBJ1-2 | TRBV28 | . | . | CASSLVSGVGYGYTF | TGTGCCAGCAGTTTGGTGTCAGGGGTTGGCTATGGCTACACCTTC
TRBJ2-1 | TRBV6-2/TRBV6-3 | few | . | CASSPRTSYNEQFF | TGTGCCAGCAGCCCCCGCACCTCCTACAATGAGCAGTTCTTC
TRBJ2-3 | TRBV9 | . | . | CASSVELRPTDTQYF | TGTGCCAGCAGCGTAGAACTAAGGCCCACAGATACGCAGTATTTT
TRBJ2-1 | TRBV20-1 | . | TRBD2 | CSARSGRGLRDEQFF | TGCAGTGCTCGTAGCGGGAGGGGACTTAGGGATGAGCAGTTCTTC
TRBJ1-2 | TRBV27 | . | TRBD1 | CASSSTTGVGYTF | TGTGCCAGCAGTTCCACTACAGGGGTCGGCTACACCTTC
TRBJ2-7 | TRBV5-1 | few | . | CASSLQEGTYEQYF | TGCGCCAGCAGCTTGCAGGAGGGGACCTACGAGCAGTACTTC